This is a list of T cell receptor beta chains from one sample in a study of regulatory T cells in long-lasting Graves disease. TCRdb fed the multiplex PCR reads into MiXCR, producing one record per CDR3 protein. The sample has about 350,000 distinct CDR3 sequences; roughly a sixth are singletons. The same data also went into a second study, on T cells in Graves' hyperthyroidism and ophthalmopathy.

The specimen was peripheral blood mononuclear cells (PBMCs), collected at new diagnosis, from a patient treated with antithyroid drugs. These receptors originate from a man between 35 and 55 years old with Graves disease. CDR3s include the opening cysteine and the closing phenylalanine or tryptophan. Each record gives: CDR3 protein, CDR3 DNA, D gene, J gene, V gene, clone size. A D gene is named only where the DNA matches it firmly. Size values are once, few and many counts, or a class for expanded clones, and some rows have none.

CASSLSGLYLDSPLHF,TGTGCCAGCAGCTTGTCAGGGCTATATTTGGATTCACCCCTCCACTTT,NA,TRBJ1-6,TRBV5-6,NA
CASSSGEGANVLTF,TGCGCCAGCAGCTCGGGAGAGGGGGCCAACGTCCTGACTTTC,NA,TRBJ2-6,TRBV5-1,many
CASSFRTSAGIGQYF,TGTGCCAGTAGTTTTCGGACTAGCGCTGGGATAGGGCAGTATTTT,TRBD2,TRBJ2-3,TRBV19,many
CASSREARQPQHF,TGTGCCAGCAGTCGGGAAGCGAGGCAGCCCCAGCATTTT,NA,TRBJ1-5,TRBV6-1,NA
CASSQVRGRQETQYF,TGTGCCAGCAGCCAGGTGCGGGGGCGGCAAGAGACCCAGTACTTC,NA,TRBJ2-5,TRBV6-1,many
CASRAHAAEQYF,TGTGCCAGCAGGGCGCACGCCGCCGAGCAGTACTTC,NA,TRBJ2-7,TRBV6-1,NA
CASSLGRQGGYGYTF,TGTGCCAGCAGTTTGGGCCGCCAGGGGGGCTATGGCTACACCTTC,TRBD1,TRBJ1-2,TRBV27,many
CASSPAGGRSPNLNSPLHF,TGTGCCAGCAGCCCAGCGGGAGGACGCTCACCCAACCTTAATTCACCCCTCCACTTT,NA,TRBJ1-6,TRBV9,many
CSARGRRTGGKHEQYF,TGCAGTGCTAGAGGCCGACGGACAGGGGGTAAGCACGAGCAGTACTTC,TRBD1,TRBJ2-7,TRBV20-1,many
CASSYRDRGSPLHF,TGTGCCAGCAGCTACCGGGACAGGGGCTCACCCCTCCACTTT,TRBD1,TRBJ1-6,TRBV7-3,many
CASSAYMVAFF,TGTGCCAGCAGTGCCTACATGGTAGCTTTCTTT,NA,TRBJ1-1,TRBV2,many
CASSDQGRTDTQYF,TGCGCCAGCAGTGACCAGGGGCGGACAGATACGCAGTATTTT,NA,TRBJ2-3,TRBV10-1,NA
CSARRQTNTEAFF,TGCAGTGCTAGACGACAGACCAACACTGAAGCTTTCTTT,NA,TRBJ1-1,TRBV20-1,many
CASSLAGAGTDTQYF,TGTGCCAGCAGCCTAGCGGGGGCTGGCACAGATACGCAGTATTTT,TRBD2,TRBJ2-3,TRBV28,many
CSDRKYNEQFF,TGCAGTGATAGAAAGTACAATGAGCAGTTCTTC,NA,TRBJ2-1,TRBV20-1,many
CASSQVTGRGNQPQHF,TGTGCCAGCAGCCAGGTGACGGGGAGAGGCAATCAGCCCCAGCATTTT,NA,TRBJ1-5,TRBV7-8,many
CASSPRQGRSSNQPQHF,TGTGCCAGCAGTCCCCGACAGGGAAGGTCTAGCAATCAGCCCCAGCATTTT,TRBD1,TRBJ1-5,TRBV27,many
CASSQDGNRQYF,TGTGCCAGCAGCCAAGACGGGAACCGGCAGTACTTC,NA,TRBJ2-7,TRBV3-1,NA
CSASRSPRNEQFF,TGCAGTGCTTCCCGGTCCCCGAGGAATGAGCAGTTCTTC,NA,TRBJ2-1,TRBV20-1,many
CASSLGTSGAGELFF,TGTGCCAGCAGCCTCGGGACTAGCGGGGCCGGGGAGCTGTTTTTT,TRBD2,TRBJ2-2,TRBV12-3/TRBV12-4,many
CASSEASGGAPDTQYF,TGTGCCAGCAGTGAAGCTAGCGGGGGGGCTCCAGATACGCAGTATTTT,TRBD2,TRBJ2-3,TRBV6-1,NA
CASSFGFPSGNTIYF,TGCGCCAGCAGCTTTGGTTTTCCCTCTGGAAACACCATATATTTT,NA,TRBJ1-3,TRBV5-1,many
CASSVARAVRTGELFF,TGTGCCAGCAGCGTAGCTAGGGCAGTTCGGACCGGGGAGCTGTTTTTT,NA,TRBJ2-2,TRBV9,few
CASRTYREVKSAFF,TGTGCCAGCAGAACCTACCGGGAGGTGAAATCTGCTTTCTTT,NA,TRBJ1-1,TRBV6-2/TRBV6-3,few
CASSIHRGRMEAQYF,TGTGCCAGCAGTATTCACAGAGGGAGGATGGAGGCCCAGTACTTC,NA,TRBJ2-5,TRBV6-1,NA
CASSLVAGMNEKLFF,TGTGCCAGCAGCTTAGTGGCAGGCATGAATGAAAAACTGTTTTTT,NA,TRBJ1-4,TRBV11-2,many
CASSVSRLAGGRTDTQYF,TGTGCCAGCAGCGTCTCCCGACTAGCGGGGGGTCGCACAGATACGCAGTATTTT,TRBD2,TRBJ2-3,TRBV9,few
CATGADNQPQHF,TGTGCCACCGGAGCGGACAATCAGCCCCAGCATTTT,NA,TRBJ1-5,TRBV10-3,NA
CASGWTSGGLETQYF,TGTGCCAGCGGCTGGACTAGCGGGGGATTGGAGACCCAGTACTTC,TRBD2,TRBJ2-5,TRBV6-1,NA
CAWSVGTGNTGELFF,TGTGCCTGGAGTGTAGGGACAGGGAACACCGGGGAGCTGTTTTTT,TRBD1,TRBJ2-2,TRBV30,few
CSARVRGNYNEQFF,TGCAGTGCTAGAGTGCGGGGGAACTACAATGAGCAGTTCTTC,TRBD2,TRBJ2-1,TRBV20-1,NA
CAGGLPASNEQFF,TGTGCTGGTGGTTTGCCTGCTAGCAATGAGCAGTTCTTC,NA,TRBJ2-1,TRBV12-5,few
CASSRGQGSDTQYF,TGTGCCAGCAGTCGAGGACAGGGGTCAGATACGCAGTATTTT,TRBD1,TRBJ2-3,TRBV9,NA
CASSWRQALKDTQYF,TGTGCCAGCTCATGGAGGCAGGCCCTGAAAGATACGCAGTATTTT,NA,TRBJ2-3,TRBV18,few
CATSDLKGIAYEQYF,TGTGCCACCAGTGATTTGAAGGGGATAGCCTACGAGCAGTACTTC,NA,TRBJ2-7,TRBV24-1,NA
CAIRQTAANEQFF,TGTGCCATCAGGCAGACAGCCGCGAATGAGCAGTTCTTC,NA,TRBJ2-1,TRBV10-3,NA
CSANSPGTNTYEQYF,TGCAGTGCAAACAGTCCCGGGACAAATACCTACGAGCAGTACTTC,NA,TRBJ2-7,TRBV20-1,few
CASGRQDTDTQYF,TGTGCCAGCGGCAGACAGGACACAGATACGCAGTATTTT,NA,TRBJ2-3,TRBV28,many
CASSQSLAGGLGGELFF,TGTGCCAGCAGCCAATCGTTAGCGGGGGGGCTAGGCGGGGAGCTGTTTTTT,TRBD2,TRBJ2-2,TRBV7-2,many
CASSPTVGSPLHF,TGTGCCAGCAGCCCGACTGTTGGTTCACCCCTCCACTTT,NA,TRBJ1-6,TRBV9,many
CASSVGGGADTQYF,TGTGCCAGCAGTGTGGGGGGGGGTGCAGATACGCAGTATTTT,TRBD2,TRBJ2-3,TRBV2,many
CAWSVLGQIVSGANVLTF,TGTGCCTGGAGTGTACTGGGGCAGATTGTCTCTGGGGCCAACGTCCTGACTTTC,NA,TRBJ2-6,TRBV30,many
CASSPQGQNNQPQHF,TGTGCCAGCAGCCCCCAGGGGCAGAACAATCAGCCCCAGCATTTT,NA,TRBJ1-5,TRBV7-2,many
CASTRDRVEKLFF,TGTGCCAGCACCAGGGACAGGGTTGAAAAACTGTTTTTT,TRBD1,TRBJ1-4,TRBV2,many
CSAGPGETQYF,TGCAGTGCAGGACCAGGCGAGACGCAGTATTTT,NA,TRBJ2-3,TRBV20-1,many
CAISPGAGLSSYEQYF,TGTGCCATCTCCCCGGGCGCGGGGCTTAGCTCCTACGAGCAGTACTTC,NA,TRBJ2-7,TRBV10-3,NA
CASSLISPNEQFF,TGTGCCAGCAGCTTAATTAGCCCAAATGAGCAGTTCTTC,NA,TRBJ2-1,TRBV7-3,NA
CASSNNRGDTQYF,TGTGCCAGCAGTAACAACAGGGGAGATACGCAGTATTTT,TRBD1,TRBJ2-3,TRBV6-1,NA
CASSHRRLRNQPQHF,TGTGCCAGCAGTCACCGACGGCTGCGCAATCAGCCCCAGCATTTT,NA,TRBJ1-5,TRBV6-1,many
CASSQESGSNTGELFF,TGTGCCAGCAGCCAAGAGTCGGGTTCGAACACCGGGGAGCTGTTTTTT,NA,TRBJ2-2,TRBV3-1,few
CASSQAASGGGDTQYF,TGCGCCAGCAGCCAAGCGGCTAGCGGGGGGGGGGATACGCAGTATTTT,TRBD2,TRBJ2-3,TRBV4-3,few
CASSERQTYTEAFF,TGTGCCAGCAGTGAACGACAGACCTACACTGAAGCTTTCTTT,NA,TRBJ1-1,TRBV6-1,NA
CASSPSRSVSNEQFF,TGTGCCAGCAGCCCCAGCCGGTCAGTGAGTAATGAGCAGTTCTTC,NA,TRBJ2-1,TRBV7-3,many
CASSPMWVSYNEQFF,TGTGCCAGCTCACCTATGTGGGTATCCTACAATGAGCAGTTCTTC,NA,TRBJ2-1,TRBV18,many
CASNRGQGRINEQFF,TGCGCCAGCAACCGGGGACAGGGGCGGATCAATGAGCAGTTCTTC,TRBD1,TRBJ2-1,TRBV5-1,NA